One and the same sample provided the 2 T cell receptor beta chains below, sequenced in a study of blood T cell repertoires in COVID-19. The protocol was immunoSEQ multiplex PCR, while the TCRdb copy is restricted to in-frame clones and leaves out a portion. The repertoire holds about 110,000 clones, with around 90% as singletons. What was sequenced was peripheral blood. These receptors all come from a woman in her forties or fifties with acute or convalescent COVID-19.

The genes are TRBV10-3 and TRBJ2-2; perhaps TRBD1 as D (6 bases). V was clipped by 10 bases and J by 1 base, with 7 bases between them. The V gene's germline CDR1 is ENHRY and CDR2 SYGVKD. This CDR3 contains 12 residues. The CDR3 nucleotides are TGTGCCACACAGGGGAACACCGGGGAGCTGTTTTTT. This translates into CATQGNTGELFF.

This clone was recorded only once. The chain employs TRBV10-2 and TRBJ2-3; D uncertain. This CDR3 is built from 15 residues. Germline assignment: CDR1 WSHSY and CDR2 SAAADI. Trimming cost V 10 bases and J 2 bases, with 19 bases left between them. CDR3 in amino acids: CATNLRQVPTDTQYF. CDR3 DNA: TGCGCCACCAACCTCCGCCAGGTCCCCACAGATACGCAGTATTTT.